This T cell receptor (beta chain) is drawn from a study of regulatory T cells in long-lasting Graves disease. According to the study, TCR beta libraries were built with iRepertoire HTBI primers and CDR3-region Arm-PCR. MiXCR, applied by TCRdb to the multiplex PCR reads, yields one record per CDR3 protein. This table has more than 400,000 distinct CDR3 sequences, about 17% appearing once. Study results and caveats: With persistent disease, TRBV28, TRBJ1-2 and TRBJ2-5 were the favored segments.

Stated time point: newly diagnosed GD, antithyroid drugs for less than 3 months. Extracted PBMC RNA gave rise to the TCR library. This clonotype has more than one count but fewer than ten. The antigen remains unidentified. The CDR3 is 17 amino acids. The V and J ends lost 6 bases and 0 bases, in that order; junction bases with no gene match: 9. A further study also used this sample, focusing on T cells in Graves' hyperthyroidism and ophthalmopathy. According to that study: The hyperthyroidism patients had all been newly diagnosed, and their disease duration was under 2 months. Their ages ranged from 18 to 65 years. Diagnosing involved the use of clinical symptoms, serum thyroxine and TRAb, thyroid ultrasound and orbital computed tomography. Ophthalmopathy and stable hyperthyroidism were separated by a 13 V-J model.

The genes are TRBV12-3 or TRBV12-4 and TRBJ2-4, with 9 bases matching TRBD1. The starting material was peripheral blood mononuclear cells (PBMCs), obtained at new diagnosis, from a patient treated with antithyroid drugs. This TCR came from a man in his forties with Graves disease. CDR3 sequence: CASSLGQGKLAKNIQYF. The DNA for the CDR3 is TGTGCCAGCAGCCTTGGACAGGGGAAGCTAGCCAAAAACATTCAGTACTTC.